The 4 T cell receptor beta chains presented below share a single source sample, sequenced in a study of shared clonotypes between healthy human individuals. Here immunoSEQ multiplex PCR was the method, and the copy in TCRdb shows in-frame clones only, minus some. This table holds 600,000 to 750,000 clones, about 90% found once. Sequenced input: memory CD8+ T cells from PBMCs. As for subset: CD45RO+ cells pooled with CCR7-negative TemRA cells. The source of these receptors is a man between 18 and 29 years old in good health. Some clones in this sample may be carry-over from other donors' samples.

The gene calls are TRBV19 and TRBJ2-5, with 7 positions matching TRBD2. The J segment lost 5 bases and the V segment lost 4 bases, leaving 7 bases of the junction unmatched. Germline CDR1 is LNHDA and CDR2 is SQIVND (reference sequence). The CDR3 runs to 14 residues. The DNA for the CDR3 is TGTGCCAGTAGTACGAGACTAGCCGGGGAGACCCAGTACTTC. It encodes CASSTRLAGETQYF.

J is TRBJ2-7 and V is TRBV29-1, with TRBD1 identical over 8 bases. In germline, CDR1 is SQVTM, CDR2 ANQGSEA. The CDR3 spans 13 residues. V lost 6 bases, J lost 3 bases, and 7 bases stayed unmatched. This CDR3 reads CSVRTGISYEQYF. In DNA form, the CDR3 reads TGCAGCGTCCGGACAGGGATAAGCTACGAGCAGTACTTC.

On this clone itself: In the same sample, other DNA sequences code for this CDR3. The chain combines TRBV6-6 with TRBJ2-7; D gene ambiguous. The CDR3 sequence is 12 residues long. Germline lookup yields CDR1 MNHNY and CDR2 SVGAGI (reference sequence). Trimming shortened V by 6 bases and J by 3 bases, and 9 bases separated the two germline ends. The DNA for the CDR3 is TGTGCCAGCAGCCCCCCCGGCTACGAGCAGTACTTC. It translates to CASSPPGYEQYF.

This clone was seen a handful of times. The chain recombines TRBV30 with TRBJ2-7; D gene uncertain. Germline V CDR1 and CDR2: GTSNPN, SVGIG (reference sequence). CDR3 length: 14 residues. V shed 7 bases and J shed 4 bases, with 20 bases lying between them. CDR3 amino acids: CALQTHSSLYEQYF. The CDR3, as DNA: TGTGCCTTGCAAACTCACTCTTCCTTATACGAGCAGTACTTC.